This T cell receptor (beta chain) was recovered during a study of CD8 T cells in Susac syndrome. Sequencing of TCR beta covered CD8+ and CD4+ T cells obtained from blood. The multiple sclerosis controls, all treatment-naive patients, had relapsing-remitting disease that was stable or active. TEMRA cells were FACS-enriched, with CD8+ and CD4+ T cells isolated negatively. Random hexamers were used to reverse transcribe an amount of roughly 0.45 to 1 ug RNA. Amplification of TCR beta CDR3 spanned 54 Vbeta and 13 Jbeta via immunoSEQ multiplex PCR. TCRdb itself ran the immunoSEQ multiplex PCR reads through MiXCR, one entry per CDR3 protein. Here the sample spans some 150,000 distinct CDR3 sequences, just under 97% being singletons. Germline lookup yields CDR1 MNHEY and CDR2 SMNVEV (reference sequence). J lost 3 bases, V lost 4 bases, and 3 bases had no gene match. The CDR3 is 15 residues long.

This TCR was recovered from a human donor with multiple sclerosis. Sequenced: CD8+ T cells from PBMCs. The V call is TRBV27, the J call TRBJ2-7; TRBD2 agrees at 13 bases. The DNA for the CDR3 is TGTGCCAGCAGTTACGGACTAGCGGGGGTCTACGAGCAGTACTTC. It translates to CASSYGLAGVYEQYF.